The 17 T cell receptor beta chains reported below all come from one sample, sequenced in a study of identical twins. TCRdb re-derived calls from the 5' RACE reads in MiXCR, one entry per CDR3 protein. Here the sample spans hundreds of thousands of distinct CDR3 sequences, 5.5% to 6.5% being singletons. The sequenced material came from naive T cells sorted from blood. These TCRs come from a man younger than 35 in good health.

In this sample, this clonotype turned up many times. The chain employs TRBV29-1 and TRBJ2-7; the match to TRBD1 covers 9 bases. Germline loops: CDR1 SQVTM, CDR2 ANQGSEA. V shed 4 bases and J 2 bases; nucleotides not matched to a gene: 15. The CDR3 is 17 residues long. The CDR3 here is CSVVAVRLGQGTYEQYF. CDR3 coding DNA: TGCAGCGTTGTAGCGGTCCGGCTAGGACAGGGGACCTACGAGCAGTACTTC.

The V gene is TRBV7-9, the J gene TRBJ2-7; 7 bases are a match to TRBD1. V trimming: 11 bases; J trimming: 5 bases; junction bases outside the gene matches: 9. Germline CDR1 reads SEHNR; CDR2 reads FQNEAQ (reference sequence). The CDR3 length is 12 residues. For the CDR3, the DNA is TGTGCCTCCCAGAGACAGGGCCACGAGCAGTACTTC. This gives the protein CASQRQGHEQYF.

This rearrangement joins TRBV7-3 to TRBJ2-3; tentative D call: TRBD2 (6 bases). The V gene's germline CDR1 is SGHTA and CDR2 FQGTGA. The CDR3 has 15 amino acids. Trimming pared 6 bases from V and 2 bases from J, leaving 15 bases between. This chain's CDR3 is CASSMDYQTTDTQYF. DNA for the CDR3: TGTGCCAGCAGTATGGACTACCAGACCACAGATACGCAGTATTTT.

This clonotype was seen repeatedly, ten times or more. The chain uses TRBV27 and TRBJ1-6; D unclear. Trimming stripped 2 bases from V and 7 bases from J, with 9 bases between. The CDR3 is 14 amino acids. Germline-derived CDR1 and CDR2 are MNHEY and SMNVEV (reference sequence). The DNA for the CDR3 is TGTGCCAGCAGTTTAAGGTCGGGCAATTCACCCCTCCACTTT. Translation gives CASSLRSGNSPLHF.

This clonotype was observed at least ten times. This chain connects TRBV11-2 to TRBJ1-2; no clear D gene. The CDR3 is 13 amino acids. Germline CDR1 and CDR2: SGHAT and FQNNGV. V lost 2 bases to trimming and J lost 0 bases, with 4 bases between them. The chain's CDR3 is CASSLRTNYGYTF. CDR3 DNA: TGTGCCAGCAGCTTAAGAACTAACTATGGCTACACCTTC.

This clonotype was detected a few times. The V and J genes are TRBV5-4 and TRBJ2-1, with D tentatively TRBD2 (6 bases). The CDR3 extends over 16 amino acids. V was clipped by 3 bases and J by 8 bases, with 21 bases between them. CDR1 is SGHNT, CDR2 YYREEE, per germline (reference sequence). The CDR3 nucleotides read TGTGCCAGCAGCTCGAAGGGTACCCTCGGAGGGCATGAGCAGTTCTTC. Translated: CASSSKGTLGGHEQFF.

Only a few counts were recorded for this clonotype. The gene calls are TRBV14 and TRBJ1-3; 7 nucleotides agree with TRBD1. The trim removed 4 bases at V and 0 bases at J, leaving 3 bases unmatched. The CDR3 has 15 amino acids. CDR1 is SGHDN and CDR2 is FVKESK in the germline V gene. In DNA form, the CDR3 reads TGTGCCAGCAGCCGAGGGGACAGCTCTGGAAACACCATATATTTT. It specifies CASSRGDSSGNTIYF.

This clonotype was counted only a few times. The chain joins TRBV12-3 or TRBV12-4 to TRBJ2-1, with TRBD2 as a possible D gene (5 bases). Trimming removed 2 bases at V and 8 bases at J, with 13 bases between. CDR3 length equals 14 residues. CDR3 bases: TGTGCCAGCAGTTTACCCCCCGGCGGGTATGAGCAGTTCTTC. Its protein is CASSLPPGGYEQFF.

J is TRBJ2-2 and V is TRBV4-1; no reliable D call. Germline assignment: CDR1 MGHRA and CDR2 YSYEKL. Trimming pared 2 bases from V and 1 base from J, leaving 8 bases between. The CDR3 extends over 15 amino acids. CDR3 DNA: TGCGCCAGCAGCCAACTCTGGGGGAACACCGGGGAGCTGTTTTTT. The encoded protein is CASSQLWGNTGELFF.

There are a few counts of this clonotype. This chain uses TRBV11-3 with TRBJ1-2; D unclear. Trimming stripped 5 bases from V and 4 bases from J, with 14 bases between. There are 14 residues in the CDR3. Germline CDR1 is SGHNT and CDR2 is YENEEA. The CDR3 sequence is CASSPRYETYGYTF. The CDR3 DNA is TGTGCCAGCAGCCCTCGCTACGAAACCTATGGCTACACCTTC.

This clonotype has at least ten counts. The genes are TRBV9 and TRBJ2-1; D assignment may be TRBD1 or TRBD2 (5 bases each). Germline V gene sequence: CDR1 SGDLS, CDR2 YYNGEE. V shed 0 bases and J shed 1 base, with 11 bases lying between them. This CDR3 spans 16 amino acids. The CDR3 nucleotides are TGTGCCAGCAGCGTAGTTTCGGGACGGTCCTACAATGAGCAGTTCTTC. This encodes CASSVVSGRSYNEQFF.

This clonotype has at least ten counts. V and J are TRBV5-5 and TRBJ2-7; no clear D gene. CDR3 size: 15 residues. Germline CDR1 is SGHKS and CDR2 is YYEKEE (reference sequence). The V gene lost 4 bases and the J gene lost 0 bases, with 14 bases spanning the gap. CDR3 sequence (DNA): TGTGCCAGCAGCAACACTTTACCGAGCTCCTACGAGCAGTACTTC. This encodes CASSNTLPSSYEQYF. The entire variable domain, with the rest obtained from reference TRBV5-5 and TRBJ2-7, is as follows: DAGVTQSPTHLIKTRGQQVTLRCSPISGHKSVSWYQQVLGQGPQFIFQYYEKEERGRGNFPDRFSARQFPNYSSELNVNALLLGDSALYLCASSNTLPSSYEQYFGPGTRLTVT.

This clonotype came up many times. V and J are TRBV29-1 and TRBJ2-3; a possible D gene is TRBD2 (6 bases). CDR3 length: 15 residues. Per germline, CDR1 SQVTM and CDR2 ANQGSEA. V lost 5 bases and J lost 5, with 20 bases in between. Written as DNA, the CDR3 is TGCAGCGTTTGCAACCGGGACTCCCTCCGAGATACGCAGTATTTT. Translation: CSVCNRDSLRDTQYF.

This clonotype has only a few counts. The J gene is TRBJ2-7, the V gene TRBV6-6; D is possibly TRBD2 (5 bases). Germline CDR1 is MNHNY and CDR2 is SVGAGI (reference sequence). CDR3 size: 13 residues. The V end was cut by 6 bases, the J end by 2 bases, with 11 bases between. The CDR3 DNA reads TGTGCCAGCAGCCACCGGGAAGCCTACGAGCAGTACGTC. It is translated as CASSHREAYEQYV.

This clonotype was detected only a few times. V is TRBV12-3 or TRBV12-4 and J is TRBJ1-5, with D possibly TRBD1 on 6 matching bases. The V gene lost 8 bases and the J gene lost 1 base, with 12 bases spanning the gap. The CDR3 extends over 14 amino acids. The CDR3 nucleotides read TGTGCCAGCTCGGACAGCTCAAGCAATCAGCCCCAGCATTTT. This sequence encodes CASSDSSSNQPQHF.

The chain carries TRBV30 and TRBJ2-1; 9 bases align to TRBD1. This CDR3 region has 13 residues. Germline loops: CDR1 GTSNPN, CDR2 SVGIG (reference sequence). The V gene end was trimmed by 8 bases and the J gene end by 7 bases; junction bases not matched to a gene: 9. The CDR3 DNA is TGTGCCACAGAAGGACAGGGGTTGAATGAGCAGTTCTTC. It yields the protein CATEGQGLNEQFF.

This clonotype was counted ten times or more. The chain links TRBV5-1 to TRBJ2-4; TRBD2 matches 9 bases. CDR1 is SGHRS and CDR2 is YFSETQ in the germline V gene. CDR3 length: 16 amino acids. V was pared by 4 bases and J by 1 base, with 6 bases of the junction left unmatched. CDR3 coding DNA: TGCGCCAGCAGCCCAGGACTAGCGAGGGCCAAAAACATTCAGTACTTC. Translated: CASSPGLARAKNIQYF.